One T cell receptor beta chain is described in this entry. A junction boundary mismatches the germline segment, possibly from a read error. Libraries were prepared by immunoSEQ multiplex PCR; TCRdb keeps only in-frame clonotypes and omits some of them. The sample contains approximately 260,000 clones, 89% of which appear only once. This sample is drawn from a study of blood T cell repertoires in COVID-19. Study-wide background: Sample material is recorded as cDNA or gDNA derived from T cells, B-cell-depleted T cells, or PBMCs.

Germline assignment: CDR1 LNHDA and CDR2 SQIVND (reference sequence). The CDR3 loop spans 14 amino acids. Sequencing was done on a sample of peripheral blood. The receptor comes from a woman in her 40s who had recovered from COVID-19. V gene TRBV19 combines with J gene TRBJ2-1; D might be TRBD1 (5 bases). The CDR3 loop reads CATAATASYSEQFF. The CDR3 DNA follows: TGTGCCACCGCTGCGACAGCCTCCTACAGTGAGCAGTTCTTC.